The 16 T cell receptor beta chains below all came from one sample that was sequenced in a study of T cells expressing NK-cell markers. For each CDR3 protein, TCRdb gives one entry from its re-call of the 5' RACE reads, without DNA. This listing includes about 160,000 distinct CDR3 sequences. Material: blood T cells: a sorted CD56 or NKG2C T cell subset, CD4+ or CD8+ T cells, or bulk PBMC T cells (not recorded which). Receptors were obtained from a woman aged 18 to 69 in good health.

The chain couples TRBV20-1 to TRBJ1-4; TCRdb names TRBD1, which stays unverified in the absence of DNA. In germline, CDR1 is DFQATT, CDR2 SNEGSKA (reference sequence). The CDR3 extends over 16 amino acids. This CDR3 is CSARLKVGGQGEKLFF.

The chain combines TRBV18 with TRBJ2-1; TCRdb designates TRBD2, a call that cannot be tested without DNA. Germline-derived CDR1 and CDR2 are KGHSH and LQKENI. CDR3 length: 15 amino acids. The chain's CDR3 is CASSFSGRAHNEQFF.

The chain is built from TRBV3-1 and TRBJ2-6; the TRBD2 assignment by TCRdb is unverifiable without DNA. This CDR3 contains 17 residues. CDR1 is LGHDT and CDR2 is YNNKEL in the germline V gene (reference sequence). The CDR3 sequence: CASSQLAGGSGANVLTF.

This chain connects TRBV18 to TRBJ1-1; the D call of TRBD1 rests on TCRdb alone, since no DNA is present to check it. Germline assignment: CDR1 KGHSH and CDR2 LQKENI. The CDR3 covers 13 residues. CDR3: CASSPPGGQDAFF.

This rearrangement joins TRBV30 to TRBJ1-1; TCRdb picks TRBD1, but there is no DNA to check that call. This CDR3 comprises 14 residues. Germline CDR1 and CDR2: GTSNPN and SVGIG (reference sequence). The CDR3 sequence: CAWSPLGQIHEAFF.

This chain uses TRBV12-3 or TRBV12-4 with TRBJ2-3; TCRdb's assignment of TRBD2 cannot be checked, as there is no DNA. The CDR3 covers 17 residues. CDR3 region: CASSPPLAGGLGDTQYF.

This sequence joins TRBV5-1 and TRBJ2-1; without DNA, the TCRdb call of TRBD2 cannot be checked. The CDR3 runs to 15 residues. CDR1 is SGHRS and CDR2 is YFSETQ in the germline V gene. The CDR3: CASSRDYSTYNEQFF.

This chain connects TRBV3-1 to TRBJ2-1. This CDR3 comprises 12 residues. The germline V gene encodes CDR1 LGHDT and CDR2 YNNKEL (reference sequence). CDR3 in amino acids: CASSQLGNEQFF.

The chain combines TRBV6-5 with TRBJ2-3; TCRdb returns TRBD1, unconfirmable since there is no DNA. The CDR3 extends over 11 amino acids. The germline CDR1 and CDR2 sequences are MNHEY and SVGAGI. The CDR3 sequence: CAARDADTQYF.

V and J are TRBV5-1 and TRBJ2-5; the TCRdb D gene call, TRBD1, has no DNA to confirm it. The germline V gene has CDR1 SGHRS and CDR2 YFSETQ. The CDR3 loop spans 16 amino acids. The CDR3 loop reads CASSILAGQGQETQYF.

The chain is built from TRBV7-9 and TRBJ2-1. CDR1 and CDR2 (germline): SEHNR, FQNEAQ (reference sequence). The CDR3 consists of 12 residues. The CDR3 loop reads CASSLWVYEQFF.

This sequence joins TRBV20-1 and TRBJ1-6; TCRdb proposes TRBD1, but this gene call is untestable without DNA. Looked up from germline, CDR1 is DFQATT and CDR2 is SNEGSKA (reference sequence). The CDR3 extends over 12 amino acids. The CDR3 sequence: CSASDRRSPLHF.

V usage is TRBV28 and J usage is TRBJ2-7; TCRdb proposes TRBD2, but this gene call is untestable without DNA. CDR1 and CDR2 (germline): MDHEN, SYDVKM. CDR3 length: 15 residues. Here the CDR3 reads CASTVAGEGSYEQYF. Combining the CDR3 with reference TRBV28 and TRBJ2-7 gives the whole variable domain DVKVTQSSRYLVKRTGEKVFLECVQDMDHENMFWYRQDPGLGLRLIYFSYDVKMKEKGDIPEGYSVSREKKERFSLILESASTNQTSMYLCASTVAGEGSYEQYFGPGTRLTVT.

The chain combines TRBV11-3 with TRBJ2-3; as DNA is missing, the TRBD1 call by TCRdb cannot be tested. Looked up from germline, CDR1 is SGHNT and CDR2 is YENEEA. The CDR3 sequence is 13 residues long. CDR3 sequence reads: CASSHRGTDTQYF.

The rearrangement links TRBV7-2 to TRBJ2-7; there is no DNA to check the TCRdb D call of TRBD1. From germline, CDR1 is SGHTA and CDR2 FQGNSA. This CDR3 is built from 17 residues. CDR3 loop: CASSLQVPGQGGYEQYF.

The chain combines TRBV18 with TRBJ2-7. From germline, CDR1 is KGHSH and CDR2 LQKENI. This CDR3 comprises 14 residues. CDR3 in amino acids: CASSPSQGPYEQYF.